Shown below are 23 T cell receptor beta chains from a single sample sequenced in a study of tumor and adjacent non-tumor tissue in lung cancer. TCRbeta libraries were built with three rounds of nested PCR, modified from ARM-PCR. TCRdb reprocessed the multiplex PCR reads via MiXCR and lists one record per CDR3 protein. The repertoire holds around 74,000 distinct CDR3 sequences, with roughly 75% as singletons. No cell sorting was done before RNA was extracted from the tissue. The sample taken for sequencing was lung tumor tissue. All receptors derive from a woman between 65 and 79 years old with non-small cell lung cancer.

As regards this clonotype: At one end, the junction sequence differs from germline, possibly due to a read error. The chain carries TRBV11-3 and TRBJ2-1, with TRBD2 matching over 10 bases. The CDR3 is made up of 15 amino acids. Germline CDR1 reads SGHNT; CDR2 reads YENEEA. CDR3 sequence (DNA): TGCGCCAGCAGCTTAGATAATCGGACTAGCGGCGAGCAGTTCTTC. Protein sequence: CASSLDNRTSGEQFF.

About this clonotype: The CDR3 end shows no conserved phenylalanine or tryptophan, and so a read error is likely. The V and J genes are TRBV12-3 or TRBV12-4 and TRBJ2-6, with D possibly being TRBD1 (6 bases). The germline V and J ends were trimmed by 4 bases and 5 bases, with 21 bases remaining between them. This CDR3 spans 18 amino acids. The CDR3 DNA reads TGTGCCAGCAGTTACGGGACAACATACTCGTCCTGGGCCAACGTCCTGACTTCC. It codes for CASSYGTTYSSWANVLTS.

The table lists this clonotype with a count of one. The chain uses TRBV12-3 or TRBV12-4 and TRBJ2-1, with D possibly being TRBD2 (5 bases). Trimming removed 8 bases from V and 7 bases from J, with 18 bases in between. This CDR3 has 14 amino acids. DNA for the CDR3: TGTGCCAGCTCGACTTGGGTCTCGGGGAATGAGCAGTTCTTC. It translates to CASSTWVSGNEQFF.

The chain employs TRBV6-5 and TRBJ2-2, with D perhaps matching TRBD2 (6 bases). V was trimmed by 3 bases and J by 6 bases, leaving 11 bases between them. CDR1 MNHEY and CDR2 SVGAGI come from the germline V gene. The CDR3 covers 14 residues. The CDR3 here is CASSYGPGAGELFF. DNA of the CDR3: TGTGCCAGCAGTTATGGCCCGGGGGCCGGGGAGCTGTTTTTT.

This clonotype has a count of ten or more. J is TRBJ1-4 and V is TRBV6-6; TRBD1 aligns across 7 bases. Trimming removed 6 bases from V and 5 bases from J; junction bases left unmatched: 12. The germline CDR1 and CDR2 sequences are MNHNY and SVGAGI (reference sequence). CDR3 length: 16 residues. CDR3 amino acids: CASRSVQGTENEKLFF. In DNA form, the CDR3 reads TGTGCCAGCAGATCCGTGCAGGGGACAGAAAATGAAAAACTGTTTTTT.

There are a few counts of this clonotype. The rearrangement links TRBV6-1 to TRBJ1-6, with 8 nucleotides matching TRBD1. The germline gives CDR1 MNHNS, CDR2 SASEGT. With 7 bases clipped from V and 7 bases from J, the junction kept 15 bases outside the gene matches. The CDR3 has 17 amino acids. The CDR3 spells CASILHCQGAGNSPLHF. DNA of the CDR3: TGTGCCAGCATACTACATTGTCAGGGGGCTGGGAATTCACCCCTCCACTTT.

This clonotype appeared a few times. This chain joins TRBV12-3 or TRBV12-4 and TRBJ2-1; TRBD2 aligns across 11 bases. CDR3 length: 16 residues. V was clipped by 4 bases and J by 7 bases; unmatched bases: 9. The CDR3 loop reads CASSSISGTSGNEQFF. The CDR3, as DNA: TGTGCCAGCAGTTCAATTTCCGGGACTAGCGGTAATGAGCAGTTCTTC.

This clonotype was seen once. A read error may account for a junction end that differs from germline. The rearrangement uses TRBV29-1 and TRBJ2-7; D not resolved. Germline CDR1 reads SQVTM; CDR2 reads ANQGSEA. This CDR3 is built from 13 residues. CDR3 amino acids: CSVSSGNFGEEYF. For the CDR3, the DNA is TGCAGCGTTTCTAGTGGGAACTTTGGCGAGGAGTACTTC.

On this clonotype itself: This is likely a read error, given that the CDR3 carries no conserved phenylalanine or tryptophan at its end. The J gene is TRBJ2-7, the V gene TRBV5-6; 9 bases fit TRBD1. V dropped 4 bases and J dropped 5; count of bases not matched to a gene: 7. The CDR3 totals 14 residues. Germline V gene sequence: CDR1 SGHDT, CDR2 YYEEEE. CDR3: CASSPDRGTNEQYL. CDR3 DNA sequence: TGTGCCAGCAGCCCGGACAGGGGAACGAACGAGCAGTACCTC.

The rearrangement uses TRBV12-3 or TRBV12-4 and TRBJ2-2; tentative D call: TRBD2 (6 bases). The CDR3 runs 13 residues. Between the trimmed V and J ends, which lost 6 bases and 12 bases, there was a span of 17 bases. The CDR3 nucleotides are TGTGCCAGCAGCGAAGCGGGCACCGTGAAGCTGTTTTTT. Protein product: CASSEAGTVKLFF.

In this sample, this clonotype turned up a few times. CDR3 region: CASSTGQSSYNEQFF. The CDR3 DNA sequence: TGTGCCAGCAGCACCGGCCAGAGCTCCTACAATGAGCAGTTCTTC. V and J are TRBV11-2 and TRBJ2-1; D uncertain. V lost 5 bases and J lost 0, with 11 bases in between. Germline CDR1 and CDR2: SGHAT and FQNNGV. The CDR3 is 15 amino acids.

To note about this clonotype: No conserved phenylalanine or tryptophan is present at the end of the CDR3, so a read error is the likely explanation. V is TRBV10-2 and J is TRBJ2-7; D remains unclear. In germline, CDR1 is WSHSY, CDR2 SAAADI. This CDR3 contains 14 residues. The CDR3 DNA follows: TGCGTCAGCAGTGCGCTAGTGCTTAGTCGACAGCAGTACATC. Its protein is CVSSALVLSRQQYI.

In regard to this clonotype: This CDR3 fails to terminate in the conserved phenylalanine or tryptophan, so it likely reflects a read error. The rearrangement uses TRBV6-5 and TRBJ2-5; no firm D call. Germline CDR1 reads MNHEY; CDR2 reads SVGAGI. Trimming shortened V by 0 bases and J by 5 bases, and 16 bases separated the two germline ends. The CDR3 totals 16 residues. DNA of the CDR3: TGTGCCAGCAGTTACTCGCTTGGGGATGGGGATGAGACCCAGTACCTC. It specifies CASSYSLGDGDETQYL.

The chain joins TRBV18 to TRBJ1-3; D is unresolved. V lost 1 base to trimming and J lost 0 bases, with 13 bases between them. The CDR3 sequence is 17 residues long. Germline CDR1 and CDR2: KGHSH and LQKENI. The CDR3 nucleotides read TGTGCCAGCTCACCACGAAAGGGTGCAATCTCTGGAAACACCATATATTTT. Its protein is CASSPRKGAISGNTIYF. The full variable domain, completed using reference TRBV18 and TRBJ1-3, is NAGVMQNPRHLVRRRGQEARLRCSPMKGHSHVYWYRQLPEEGLKFMVYLQKENIIDESGMPKERFSAEFPKEGPSILRIQQVVRGDSAAYFCASSPRKGAISGNTIYFGEGSWLTVV.

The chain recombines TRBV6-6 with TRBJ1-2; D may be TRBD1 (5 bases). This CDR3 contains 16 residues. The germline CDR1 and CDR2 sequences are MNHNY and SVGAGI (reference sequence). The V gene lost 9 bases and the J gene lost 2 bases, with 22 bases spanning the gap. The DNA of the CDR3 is TGTGCCAGTAGGCAAGGGGCACTCTCATTAAACTATGGCTACACCTTC. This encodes CASRQGALSLNYGYTF.

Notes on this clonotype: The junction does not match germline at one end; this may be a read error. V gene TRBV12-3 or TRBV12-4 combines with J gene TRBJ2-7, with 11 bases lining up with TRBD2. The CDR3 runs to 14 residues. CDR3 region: CAGSQGLAVYEQYF. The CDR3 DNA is TGTGCCGGCAGTCAGGGACTAGCGGTCTACGAGCAATACTTC.

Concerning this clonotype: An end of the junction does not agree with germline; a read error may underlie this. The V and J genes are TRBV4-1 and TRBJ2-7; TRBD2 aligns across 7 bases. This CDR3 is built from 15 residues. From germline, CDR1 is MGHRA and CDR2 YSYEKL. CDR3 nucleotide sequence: TGCGCAAGCAGCCAAGAGGCTAGCGGAGCGGGGGAGCAGTACTTC. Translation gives CASSQEASGAGEQYF.

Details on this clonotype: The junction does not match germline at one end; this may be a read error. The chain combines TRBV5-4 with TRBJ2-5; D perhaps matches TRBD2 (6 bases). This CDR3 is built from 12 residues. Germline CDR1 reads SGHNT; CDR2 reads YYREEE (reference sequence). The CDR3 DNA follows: TGTGCCGGCAGCACCACGGGAGAGACCCACTACTTC. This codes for CAGSTTGETHYF.

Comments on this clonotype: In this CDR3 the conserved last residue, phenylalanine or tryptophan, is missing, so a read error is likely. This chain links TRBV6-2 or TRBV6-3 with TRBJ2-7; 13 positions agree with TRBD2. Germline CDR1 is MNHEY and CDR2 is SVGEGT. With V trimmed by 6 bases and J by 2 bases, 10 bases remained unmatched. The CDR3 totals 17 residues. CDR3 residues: CASSLTSGRATAYEQYL. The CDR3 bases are TGTGCCAGCAGCTTAACTAGCGGGAGGGCCACCGCCTACGAGCAGTACTTA.

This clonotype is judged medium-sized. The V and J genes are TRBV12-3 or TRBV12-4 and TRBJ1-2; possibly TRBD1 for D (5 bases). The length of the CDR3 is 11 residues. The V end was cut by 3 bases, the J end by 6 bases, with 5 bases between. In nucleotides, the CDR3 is TGTGCCAGCAGTTTGGGGGATGGCTACACCTTC. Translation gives CASSLGDGYTF.

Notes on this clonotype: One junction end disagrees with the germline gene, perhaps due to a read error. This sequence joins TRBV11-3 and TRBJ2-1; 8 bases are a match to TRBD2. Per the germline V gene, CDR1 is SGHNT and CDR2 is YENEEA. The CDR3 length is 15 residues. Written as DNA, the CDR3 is TGTGCCAGCAGCCCCCGGACTAGCTGCTACATTGAGCAGTTCTTC. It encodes CASSPRTSCYIEQFF.

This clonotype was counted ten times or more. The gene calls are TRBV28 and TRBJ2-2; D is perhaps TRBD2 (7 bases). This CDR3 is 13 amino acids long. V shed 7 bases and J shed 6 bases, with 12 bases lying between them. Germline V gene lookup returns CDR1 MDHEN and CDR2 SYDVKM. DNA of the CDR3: TGTGCCAGCATCGGGGGGCTATCCGGGGAGCTGTTTTTT. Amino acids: CASIGGLSGELFF.

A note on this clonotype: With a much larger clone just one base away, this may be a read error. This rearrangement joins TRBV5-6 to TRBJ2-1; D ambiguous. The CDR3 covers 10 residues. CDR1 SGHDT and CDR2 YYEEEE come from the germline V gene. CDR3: CASGLNGQFF. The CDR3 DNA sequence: TGTGCCAGCGGCCTCAATGGGCAGTTCTTC.